This TCR beta chain was retrieved from a study of blood T cell repertoires in COVID-19. For the study at large: The United States, Italy and Spain provided the acute and convalescent COVID-19 samples.

Original methodology: Amplification of reference gene primers provided the estimated nucleated cell counts. The table came from immunoSEQ multiplex PCR; TCRdb's copy has only in-frame clones and leaves some out. The D gene and trimming were derived from the DNA, and the V and J assignments and clone size from that table. Of 55,000 to 90,000 clones detected, approximately 90% appear once; the ten largest clones hold approximately 1.4%. This CDR3 is built from 15 residues. Trimming took 3 bases from V and 1 from J, leaving 13 bases between them. The germline gives CDR1 SGHNT, CDR2 YYREEE (reference sequence).

J is TRBJ1-2 and V is TRBV5-4; D not resolved. This clonotype was sampled from a human donor in a cohort sampled during active COVID-19. Source material: peripheral blood. This CDR3 reads CASSYGSAGNYGYTF. DNA of the CDR3: TGTGCCAGCAGCTATGGGTCAGCGGGTAACTATGGCTACACCTTC. Supplemented by reference TRBV5-4 and TRBJ1-2, the full variable domain reads ETGVTQSPTHLIKTRGQQVTLRCSSQSGHNTVSWYQQALGQGPQFIFQYYREEENGRGNFPPRFSGLQFPNYSSELNVNALELDDSALYLCASSYGSAGNYGYTFGSGTRLTVV.